This TCR beta chain derives from a study of T-cell reconstitution after alpha-beta-depleted transplantation in children. This sample's TCRbeta library carried unique molecular identifier barcodes. TCRdb re-analysed the PCR reads in MiXCR, keeping a single row per CDR3 protein. The table has nearly 550,000 distinct CDR3 sequences, about 16% seen once. The clonotype originates from a human donor who donated a stem cell graft to a child with acute lymphoblastic leukemia. The sample in question was PBMCs from the stem cell graft donor, obtained from the stem cell graft.

CDR3 amino acids: CAWSPAGGLSYNEQFF. The CDR3 DNA is TGTGCCTGGAGTCCAGCGGGAGGGCTATCCTACAATGAGCAGTTCTTC. The genes are TRBV30 and TRBJ2-1, with 10 bases fitting TRBD2. This CDR3 contains 16 residues. Germline trimming cut 2 bases from V and 1 base from J; bases unmatched to any gene: 5. Germline V CDR1 and CDR2: GTSNPN, SVGIG (reference sequence).